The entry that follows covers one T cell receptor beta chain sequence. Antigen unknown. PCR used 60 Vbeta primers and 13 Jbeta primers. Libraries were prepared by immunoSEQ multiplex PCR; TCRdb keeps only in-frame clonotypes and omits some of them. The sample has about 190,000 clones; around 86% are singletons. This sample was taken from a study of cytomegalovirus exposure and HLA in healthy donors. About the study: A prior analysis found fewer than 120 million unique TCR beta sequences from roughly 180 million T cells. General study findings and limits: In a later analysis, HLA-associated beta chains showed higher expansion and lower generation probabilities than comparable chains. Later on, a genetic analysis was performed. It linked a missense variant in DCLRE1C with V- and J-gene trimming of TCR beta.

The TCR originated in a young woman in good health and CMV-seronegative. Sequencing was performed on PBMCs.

The CDR3 reads CASSPIRGMNTEAFF. DNA of the CDR3: TGTGCCAGCAGCCCCATCCGGGGGATGAACACTGAAGCTTTCTTT. This sequence joins TRBV7-9 and TRBJ1-1; D perhaps matches TRBD1 (5 bases). The CDR3 covers 15 residues. V lost 5 bases, J lost 0 bases, and 13 bases lay in between. Per germline, CDR1 SEHNR and CDR2 FQNEAQ (reference sequence).